A single sample is the source of the 14 T cell receptor beta chains below, sequenced in a study. MiXCR was run by TCRdb on the 5' RACE reads, yielding one entry per CDR3 protein. This table holds over 50,000 distinct CDR3 sequences, approximately 23% found once. Sequenced: tumor-infiltrating naive CD4+ T cells sorted from the breast tumor. Subset specified: naive CD4+ T cells, CD4+CD45RA+CD25-. The receptors come from a female donor with breast cancer.

This rearrangement joins TRBV7-8 to TRBJ1-5, with 7 bases that match TRBD1. V trimming: 5 bases; J trimming: 4 bases; junction bases outside the gene matches: 8. Per the germline V gene, CDR1 is SGHVS and CDR2 is FQNEAQ. CDR3 length: 15 residues. CDR3 sequence: CASSPTTGYNQPQHF. DNA of the CDR3: TGTGCCAGCAGCCCCACGACAGGGTATAATCAGCCCCAGCATTTT.

This clonotype was seen a handful of times. The gene calls are TRBV5-1 and TRBJ2-1; a weak D match, TRBD1 (6 bases). The CDR3 has 15 amino acids. V lost 4 bases and J 1 base, leaving 12 bases between the germline ends. Per the germline V gene, CDR1 is SGHRS and CDR2 is YFSETQ. CDR3 sequence: CASSKTGQSYNEQFF. CDR3 bases: TGCGCCAGCAGCAAGACAGGTCAATCCTACAATGAGCAGTTCTTC.

This clonotype was seen at least ten times. The rearrangement links TRBV20-1 to TRBJ2-5; TRBD2 matches 7 bases. This CDR3 is 14 amino acids long. Losses at the gene ends were 6 bases for V and 4 bases for J; bases not matched to a gene: 11. Germline values: CDR1 DFQATT, CDR2 SNEGSKA (reference sequence). Here the CDR3 DNA reads TGCAGTGCCGCGAAGCCAGGGAGGGGAGAGACCCAGTACTTC. As protein: CSAAKPGRGETQYF.

V and J are TRBV29-1 and TRBJ2-7; maybe TRBD1 (5 bases). The CDR3 spans 14 residues. Germline CDR1 reads SQVTM; CDR2 reads ANQGSEA. Trimming took off 7 bases at V and 3 bases at J, with 19 bases between the two ends. The CDR3 here is CSAVEQGTVYEQYF. CDR3 sequence (DNA): TGCAGCGCCGTCGAGCAGGGTACAGTCTACGAGCAGTACTTC.

The table lists this clonotype with a count of one. The chain links TRBV7-2 to TRBJ2-5; D is possibly TRBD2 (6 bases). The V and J ends lost 1 base and 4 bases respectively, with 13 bases between them. The CDR3 runs 15 residues. Germline V gene lookup returns CDR1 SGHTA and CDR2 FQGNSA. The CDR3 sequence: CASSLGPGDIETQYF. The CDR3 nucleotides read TGTGCCAGCAGCTTAGGTCCGGGGGATATAGAGACCCAGTACTTC.

This clonotype has at least ten counts. The genes are TRBV11-3 and TRBJ2-1; D gene ambiguous. Trimming stripped 0 bases from V and 7 bases from J, with 7 bases between. The CDR3 is 13 residues long. The germline CDR1 and CDR2 sequences are SGHNT and YENEEA. The CDR3 nucleotides read TGTGCCAGCAGCTTAGACAGGCAGAATGAGCAGTTCTTC. Its translation: CASSLDRQNEQFF.

This clonotype was found a few times. V usage is TRBV7-9 and J usage is TRBJ2-7; possibly TRBD2 for D (6 bases). Trimming took off 4 bases at V and 4 bases at J, with 14 bases between the two ends. The germline gives CDR1 SEHNR, CDR2 FQNEAQ (reference sequence). There are 14 residues in the CDR3. The CDR3 coding sequence is TGTGCCAGCAGCTGGGAGTGGAGGGAATACGAGCAGTACTTC. It encodes CASSWEWREYEQYF.

The rearrangement joins TRBV5-1 to TRBJ2-1, with 9 bases fitting TRBD1. The V segment lost 3 bases and the J segment 7 bases; nucleotides outside the gene matches: 11. The CDR3 loop spans 16 amino acids. The V gene's germline CDR1 is SGHRS and CDR2 YFSETQ. In DNA, the CDR3 is TGCGCCAGCAGCTCTACTCCGGGACAGGGTTTTAATGAGCAGTTCTTC. Translating it yields CASSSTPGQGFNEQFF.

This sequence joins TRBV7-2 and TRBJ1-1, with D tentatively TRBD1 (6 bases). The CDR3 covers 12 residues. Germline V CDR1 and CDR2: SGHTA, FQGNSA. V dropped 8 bases and J dropped 5 bases, with 12 bases sitting between them. This CDR3 is CASRLDRTEAFF. DNA for the CDR3: TGTGCCAGCCGTCTTGACAGGACTGAAGCTTTCTTT. The whole variable domain, filled in from reference TRBV7-2 and TRBJ1-1, reads GAGVSQSPSNKVTEKGKDVELRCDPISGHTALYWYRQSLGQGLEFLIYFQGNSAPDKSGLPSDRFSAERTGGSVSTLTIQRTQQEDSAVYLCASRLDRTEAFFGQGTRLTVV.

This clonotype was seen many times. V usage is TRBV5-1 and J usage is TRBJ1-2; 8 nucleotides agree with TRBD1. Germline CDR1 is SGHRS and CDR2 is YFSETQ. Losses at the gene ends were 4 bases for V and 4 bases for J; bases not matched to a gene: 9. The CDR3 covers 15 residues. CDR3 in amino acids: CASSPGGTGSYGYTF. The DNA for the CDR3 is TGCGCCAGCAGCCCCGGTGGGACAGGTAGCTATGGCTACACCTTC.

This clonotype was detected many times. The rearrangement links TRBV7-9 to TRBJ1-1; unclear D gene. The CDR3 is 14 amino acids. Deletions cut 6 bases from V and 0 bases from J, with 11 bases between. The germline V gene has CDR1 SEHNR and CDR2 FQNEAQ (reference sequence). Here the CDR3 reads CASRHDLLNTEAFF. CDR3 in DNA: TGTGCCAGCAGACACGATCTATTGAACACTGAAGCTTTCTTT. Full variable domain (missing parts from reference TRBV7-9 and TRBJ1-1): DTGVSQNPRHKITKRGQNVTFRCDPISEHNRLYWYRQTLGQGPEFLTYFQNEAQLEKSRLLSDRFSAERPKGSFSTLEIQRTEQGDSAMYLCASRHDLLNTEAFFGQGTRLTVV.

This clonotype was seen only a few times. This chain uses TRBV28 with TRBJ2-1; 13 bases agree with TRBD2. Germline V gene lookup returns CDR1 MDHEN and CDR2 SYDVKM. V dropped 7 bases and J dropped 6; count of bases not matched to a gene: 9. This CDR3 comprises 16 residues. The CDR3, as DNA: TGTGCCAGCACCAGTTTGACTAGCGGGAGGACCAATGAGCAGTTCTTC. It is translated as CASTSLTSGRTNEQFF.

The rearrangement joins TRBV7-6 to TRBJ2-7, with 8 bases that match TRBD1. The CDR3 is 14 amino acids. Germline loops: CDR1 SGHVS, CDR2 FNYEAQ. CDR3 in amino acids: CNIVGTGRSYEQYF. CDR3 DNA: TGTAACATTGTGGGGACAGGACGATCCTACGAGCAGTACTTC. The whole variable domain, filled in from reference TRBV7-6 and TRBJ2-7, reads GAGVSQSPRYKVTKRGQDVALRCDPISGHVSLYWYRQALGQGPEFLTYFNYEAQQDKSGLPNDRFSAERPEGSISTLTIQRTEQRDSAMYRCNIVGTGRSYEQYFGPGTRLTVT.

This chain's CDR3 is CASSSLGQGTEAFF. As DNA, the CDR3 is TGTGCCAGCAGTTCCTTGGGACAGGGCACTGAAGCTTTCTTT. V usage is TRBV6-5 and J usage is TRBJ1-1; 9 bases are shared with TRBD1. In germline, CDR1 is MNHEY, CDR2 SVGAGI. V lost 4 bases and J lost 4; bases outside the gene matches: 4. The CDR3 is made up of 14 amino acids.